The 6 T cell receptor beta chains below were found in one sample sequenced in a study of cytomegalovirus exposure and HLA in healthy donors. This table comes from immunoSEQ multiplex PCR, and its TCRdb copy is limited to in-frame clones, with some not included. The repertoire consists of 250,000 to 400,000 clones, with roughly 90% occurring once and the leading ten covering about 0.96%. The sample was PBMCs. The receptors here all came from a man under 40 in good health and CMV-seronegative.

The chain is built from TRBV5-3 and TRBJ1-4, with D possibly TRBD1 on 6 matching bases. TRBV5-3 has ORF status, its function being uncertain. The length of the CDR3 is 14 residues. V was pared by 4 bases and J by 8 bases, with 15 bases between. The CDR3 DNA is TGTGCCAGAAGCACCTCCGGGGGGGGCGAAAAACTGTTTTTT. This sequence encodes CARSTSGGGEKLFF.

The CDR3 loop is CASSQSTGGANGYTF. CDR3 in DNA: TGTGCCAGCTCTCAATCGACAGGGGGCGCGAATGGCTACACCTTC. The chain combines TRBV18 with TRBJ1-2; 10 bases match TRBD1. The length of the CDR3 is 15 residues. CDR1 KGHSH and CDR2 LQKENI come from the germline V gene. V lost 6 bases and J lost 6; bases outside the gene matches: 10.

This clone was seen once. V usage is TRBV27 and J usage is TRBJ1-1; D is ambiguous. CDR3 length: 13 amino acids. With 3 bases removed from V and 4 bases from J, the gap between germline ends came to 9 bases. Germline CDR1 is MNHEY and CDR2 is SMNVEV (reference sequence). The CDR3 is CASSLAGSTEAFF. CDR3 DNA: TGTGCCAGCAGTTTGGCTGGGAGCACTGAAGCTTTCTTT.

This clone has just one count. The rearrangement uses TRBV9 and TRBJ2-3; 8 bases are a match to TRBD1. Germline V gene sequence: CDR1 SGDLS, CDR2 YYNGEE. V lost 3 bases, J lost 0 bases, and 15 bases stayed unmatched. This CDR3 has 19 residues. The CDR3 nucleotides read TGTGCCAGCAGCGCCACCGGGACAGGTATCGGCCCAAGCACAGATACGCAGTATTTT. Translation gives CASSATGTGIGPSTDTQYF. Complete variable domain (other parts from reference TRBV9 and TRBJ2-3): DSGVTQTPKHLITATGQRVTLRCSPRSGDLSVYWYQQSLDQGLQFLIQYYNGEERAKGNILERFSAQQFPDLHSELNLSSLELGDSALYFCASSATGTGIGPSTDTQYFGPGTRLTVL.

This rearrangement joins TRBV21-1 to TRBJ1-5; the D call in the table, TRBD1, was not verified against the DNA. TRBV21-1 is assigned pseudogene status. There are 17 residues in the CDR3. This chain's CDR3 is CASSKNLVWDTYQPQHF. CDR3 in DNA: TGTGCCAGCAGCAAAAATCTGGTTTGGGACACCTATCAGCCCCAGCATTTT.

V and J are TRBV5-5 and TRBJ2-7; D perhaps matches TRBD1 (5 bases). The V end lost 0 bases, the J end lost 3 bases, and 7 bases lay between the germline ends. The CDR3 is made up of 13 amino acids. Germline values: CDR1 SGHKS, CDR2 YYEKEE (reference sequence). CDR3 sequence reads: CASSLEQVYEQYF. CDR3 sequence (DNA): TGTGCCAGCAGCTTGGAACAGGTCTACGAGCAGTACTTC.